The 3 T cell receptor beta chains below were found in one sample sequenced in a study of blood T cell repertoires in COVID-19. Libraries were prepared by immunoSEQ multiplex PCR; TCRdb keeps only in-frame clonotypes and omits some of them. The sample comprises under 250,000 clones, almost 85% of which are singletons, and roughly 7.6% rests with the top ten. Material: peripheral blood. The receptors were gathered from a woman between 50 and 59 years old with active or convalescent COVID-19.

This chain uses TRBV14 with TRBJ1-1; 10 nucleotides match TRBD1. The CDR3 runs 15 residues. Germline values: CDR1 SGHDN, CDR2 FVKESK. The V segment lost 1 base and the J segment 4 bases; nucleotides outside the gene matches: 3. The chain's CDR3 is CASSQGQGASTEAFF. The CDR3 DNA follows: TGTGCCAGCAGCCAAGGACAGGGGGCTAGCACTGAAGCTTTCTTT.

The chain is built from TRBV7-8 and TRBJ1-1, with D unclear. With 8 bases removed from V and 0 bases from J, the gap between germline ends came to 13 bases. CDR1 is SGHVS, CDR2 FQNEAQ, per germline. CDR3 size: 14 residues. Here the CDR3 reads CASGPMRVNTEAFF. For the CDR3, the DNA is TGTGCCAGCGGCCCAATGAGGGTGAACACTGAAGCTTTCTTT.

This chain links TRBV23-1 with TRBJ2-2; D is perhaps TRBD2 (5 bases). TRBV23-1 is flagged as an ORF with uncertain function. The CDR3 totals 18 residues. V gave up 4 bases and J gave up 6 bases, with 24 bases separating them. The CDR3 loop is CASSPPPDPDLRAGELFF. For the CDR3, the DNA is TGCGCCAGCAGTCCGCCCCCCGACCCGGATTTGAGGGCCGGGGAGCTGTTTTTT.